The 22 T cell receptor beta chains below were found in one sample sequenced in a study of blood T cell repertoires in COVID-19. The method was immunoSEQ multiplex PCR; TCRdb's version includes in-frame clones alone and lacks a portion of them. The sample holds about 150,000 clones; over 70% are singletons and the top ten take roughly 0.58%. Sequencing input: peripheral blood. These receptors originate from a man aged 55 to 70 with acute or convalescent COVID-19.

This clone showed up just a few times. The chain uses TRBV5-1 and TRBJ2-2, with TRBD1 matching 7 bases. The CDR3 contains 16 residues. Germline loops: CDR1 SGHRS, CDR2 YFSETQ. The V gene end was trimmed by 4 bases and the J gene end by 2 bases; junction bases not matched to a gene: 8. CDR3 nucleotide sequence: TGCGCCAGCAGCCTTACGACAGGGATCAACACCGGGGAGCTGTTTTTT. Protein product: CASSLTTGINTGELFF.

The V and J genes are TRBV7-2 and TRBJ1-4; D is unclear. Trimming cost V 5 bases and J 4 bases, with 11 bases left between them. The CDR3 spans 14 residues. Looked up from germline, CDR1 is SGHTA and CDR2 is FQGNSA. The DNA of the CDR3 is TGTGCCAGCAGCCGTACGGTCCTTAATGAAAAACTGTTTTTT. This encodes CASSRTVLNEKLFF.

The V and J genes are TRBV27 and TRBJ2-2; 8 bases fit TRBD1. CDR1 and CDR2 (germline): MNHEY, SMNVEV (reference sequence). The CDR3 sequence is 18 residues long. V shed 4 bases and J 4 bases; nucleotides not matched to a gene: 14. DNA of the CDR3: TGTGCCAGCAGTTCCTTCCTTCGGACAGGGTATACCACCGGGGAGCTGTTTTTT. Its protein product is CASSSFLRTGYTTGELFF.

V usage is TRBV18 and J usage is TRBJ2-5, with 10 bases fitting TRBD2. V gave up 6 bases and J gave up 5 bases; unmatched junction bases: 9. Germline V gene lookup returns CDR1 KGHSH and CDR2 LQKENI. CDR3 length: 15 residues. The CDR3 nucleotides read TGTGCCAGCTCCCCGAGCGGGGGGGCCGGGGAGACCCAGTACTTC. It codes for CASSPSGGAGETQYF.

This chain uses TRBV6-6 with TRBJ1-2; 9 bases agree with TRBD1. From germline, CDR1 is MNHNY and CDR2 SVGAGI (reference sequence). This CDR3 has 13 amino acids. J lost 5 bases, V lost 6 bases, and 4 bases had no gene match. CDR3 nucleotide sequence: TGTGCCAGCAGCGAGGACAGGGGATATGGCTACACCTTC. The encoded protein is CASSEDRGYGYTF.

The chain links TRBV7-2 to TRBJ1-2, with TRBD1 matching over 10 bases. Germline assignment: CDR1 SGHTA and CDR2 FQGNSA. This CDR3 comprises 15 residues. V shed 1 base and J 7 bases; nucleotides not matched to a gene: 6. CDR3 sequence (DNA): TGTGCCAGCAGCTTAGTCTGGACAGGGGGAGGTGGCTACACCTTC. Residues: CASSLVWTGGGGYTF. The whole variable domain, filled in from reference TRBV7-2 and TRBJ1-2, reads GAGVSQSPSNKVTEKGKDVELRCDPISGHTALYWYRQSLGQGLEFLIYFQGNSAPDKSGLPSDRFSAERTGGSVSTLTIQRTQQEDSAVYLCASSLVWTGGGGYTFGSGTRLTVV.

CDR3 nucleotide sequence: TGTGCCAGCAGCCGGACAGGGCTACCGAGGACCCAGTACTTC. It encodes CASSRTGLPRTQYF. The chain is built from TRBV14 and TRBJ2-5, with 8 bases lining up with TRBD1. CDR1 and CDR2 (germline): SGHDN, FVKESK. This CDR3 is built from 14 residues. Trimming took 4 bases from V and 7 from J; bases not matched to a gene: 8.

This chain links TRBV6-5 with TRBJ1-1; TRBD1 aligns across 8 bases. The trim removed 4 bases at V and 3 bases at J, leaving 10 bases unmatched. The CDR3 contains 16 residues. Looked up from germline, CDR1 is MNHEY and CDR2 is SVGAGI. The CDR3 loop is CASSSGDRIRDTEAFF. CDR3 nucleotide sequence: TGTGCCAGCAGTTCGGGGGACAGGATTAGAGACACTGAAGCTTTCTTT.

This clone was seen just once. The V gene is TRBV6-1, the J gene TRBJ2-7; 10 nucleotides line up with TRBD1. Germline CDR1 is MNHNS and CDR2 is SASEGT. V shed 4 bases and J 2 bases; nucleotides not matched to a gene: 14. The CDR3 is 18 residues long. In DNA form, the CDR3 reads TGTGCCAGCAGTGGTACGAGGGACAGGGGAGGGCTGACCTACGAGCAGTACTTC. The encoded protein is CASSGTRDRGGLTYEQYF.

The chain joins TRBV19 to TRBJ2-1, with TRBD1 identical over 7 bases. Germline V gene lookup returns CDR1 LNHDA and CDR2 SQIVND (reference sequence). Trimming cost V 4 bases and J 6 bases; bases outside gene matches: 6. The CDR3 has 14 amino acids. The CDR3 is CASSRGGIFNEQFF. DNA of the CDR3: TGTGCCAGTAGTAGAGGGGGCATCTTCAATGAGCAGTTCTTC.

This rearrangement joins TRBV10-1 to TRBJ1-2, with a weak D call TRBD1 (6 bases). Germline CDR1 is WNHNN and CDR2 is SYGVQD (reference sequence). This CDR3 has 17 amino acids. The germline V and J ends were trimmed by 4 bases and 2 bases, with 20 bases remaining between them. This chain's CDR3 is CASSATARGNLNYGYTF. The CDR3 DNA follows: TGCGCCAGCAGTGCGACCGCGAGGGGGAACCTAAACTATGGCTACACCTTC.

The rearrangement joins TRBV6-5 to TRBJ2-1, with D perhaps TRBD2 (5 bases). Between the trimmed V and J ends, which lost 4 bases and 8 bases, there was a span of 6 bases. Germline V CDR1 and CDR2: MNHEY, SVGAGI. The CDR3 has 11 amino acids. The CDR3 DNA is TGTGCCAGCAGTTTGGAGGATGAGCAGTTCTTC. Translated: CASSLEDEQFF.

The J gene is TRBJ2-7, the V gene TRBV6-2 or TRBV6-3, with TRBD1 matching over 9 bases. This CDR3 spans 16 amino acids. The germline CDR1 and CDR2 sequences are MNHEY and SVGEGT. V dropped 2 bases and J dropped 2; count of bases not matched to a gene: 7. In nucleotides, the CDR3 is TGTGCCAGCAGTTACAGGGGACAGGGACTCACCTACGAGCAGTACTTC. Translated: CASSYRGQGLTYEQYF.

This clone was recorded once. J is TRBJ2-2 and V is TRBV25-1; weak D call: TRBD1 (6 bases). Germline CDR1 and CDR2: MGHDK and SYGVNS. Trimming left V 4 bases short and J 0 bases short, with 12 bases between. The CDR3 spans 16 residues. Here the CDR3 DNA reads TGTGCCAGCAGTGTCCGAGGACAGCCGAACACCGGGGAGCTGTTTTTT. This translates into CASSVRGQPNTGELFF.

The V call is TRBV4-1, the J call TRBJ1-1; 8 nucleotides line up with TRBD1. In germline, CDR1 is MGHRA, CDR2 YSYEKL. The CDR3 totals 15 residues. The trim removed 4 bases at V and 3 bases at J, leaving 7 bases unmatched. The CDR3, as DNA: TGCGCCAGCAGCCCCCGGACAGGGAGGGACACTGAAGCTTTCTTT. Its translation is CASSPRTGRDTEAFF.

This chain joins TRBV10-2 and TRBJ1-1; maybe TRBD1 (6 bases). The CDR3 has 14 residues. V lost 3 bases, J lost 4 bases, and 12 bases lay in between. The V gene's germline CDR1 is WSHSY and CDR2 SAAADI. DNA of the CDR3: TGCGCCAGCAGTGATTGGCAGGGGAGCACTGAAGCTTTCTTT. Translated: CASSDWQGSTEAFF.

The chain is built from TRBV4-1 and TRBJ1-2, with D maybe TRBD1 (5 bases). V lost 0 bases to trimming and J lost 6 bases, with 14 bases between them. CDR3 length equals 15 residues. Looked up from germline, CDR1 is MGHRA and CDR2 is YSYEKL. The CDR3, as DNA: TGCGCCAGCAGCCAAGATTACGGGACTGCCGATGGCTACACCTTC. This codes for CASSQDYGTADGYTF.

This chain links TRBV13 with TRBJ1-5; D remains ambiguous. The CDR3 has 15 residues. Between the trimmed V and J ends, which lost 0 bases and 11 bases, there was a span of 17 bases. Germline-derived CDR1 and CDR2 are PRHDT and FYEKMQ (reference sequence). The chain's CDR3 is CASSLGRSVGAAQHF. CDR3 DNA sequence: TGTGCCAGCAGCTTAGGCCGATCGGTCGGTGCGGCCCAGCATTTT.

This sequence joins TRBV11-2 and TRBJ2-3, with 9 bases matching TRBD2. CDR1 is SGHAT, CDR2 FQNNGV, per germline. V was pared by 1 base and J by 5 bases, with 4 bases of the junction left unmatched. This CDR3 is 15 amino acids long. Here the CDR3 reads CASSLGGGAGDTQYF. DNA of the CDR3: TGTGCCAGCAGCTTAGGCGGGGGGGCGGGAGATACGCAGTATTTT.

The CDR3 is CASSSTRLETQYF. Here the CDR3 DNA reads TGTGCCAGCAGCTCGACTAGGTTGGAGACCCAGTACTTC. The chain employs TRBV6-6 and TRBJ2-5; D is perhaps TRBD2 (6 bases). The length of the CDR3 is 13 residues. V lost 6 bases, J lost 5 bases, and 13 bases lay in between. Germline V CDR1 and CDR2: MNHNY, SVGAGI (reference sequence).

The chain has TRBV10-3 and TRBJ2-7, with D possibly matching TRBD1 (6 bases). Germline V gives CDR1 ENHRY, CDR2 SYGVKD. The V end was cut by 2 bases, the J end by 5 bases, with 10 bases between. The CDR3 consists of 13 residues. CDR3 DNA: TGTGCCATCAGTGAGGGCAGGGGTAACGAGCAGTACTTC. Translation gives CAISEGRGNEQYF.

The chain couples TRBV24-1 to TRBJ2-7, with D maybe TRBD2 (5 bases). The CDR3 length is 13 residues. CDR1 is KGHDR and CDR2 is SFDVKD in the germline V gene. V lost 5 bases to trimming and J lost 4 bases, with 11 bases between them. The CDR3 nucleotides read TGTGCCACCAGTGGGGGAGAAGCGTACGAGCAGTACTTC. The encoded protein is CATSGGEAYEQYF.